These 14 T cell receptor beta chains came from one sample sequenced in a study of blood T cell dynamics during melanoma immunotherapy. TCRdb keeps only in-frame clones here, not all; method: immunoSEQ multiplex PCR. Among about 10,000 clones, 75% to 90% were seen once, and the ten largest hold about 22%. Sample time point: week 3, after first cycle of checkpoint inhibitor. The sequences come from blood, collected from a patient treated with checkpoint blockade. All receptors derive from a human donor with melanoma.

A few counts support this clone. The chain uses TRBV6-9 and TRBJ1-2; the match to TRBD1 covers 10 bases. The length of the CDR3 is 15 residues. Trimming took 0 bases from V and 5 from J; bases not matched to a gene: 3. The V gene's germline CDR1 is MNHGY and CDR2 SVAAGI. In DNA form, the CDR3 reads TGTGCCAGCAGTTATTCCGGGACAGGGGAGTATGGCTACACCTTC. This translates into CASSYSGTGEYGYTF.

The chain carries TRBV11-2 and TRBJ2-4, with a tentative D call TRBD2 (6 bases). Germline V gene sequence: CDR1 SGHAT, CDR2 FQNNGV. Trimming shortened V by 0 bases and J by 0 bases, and 18 bases separated the two germline ends. The length of the CDR3 is 19 residues. This CDR3 reads CASSLDVGGSLLAKNIQYF. DNA of the CDR3: TGTGCCAGCAGCTTAGACGTTGGGGGGTCCCTCCTAGCCAAAAACATTCAGTACTTC.

The rearrangement uses TRBV7-8 and TRBJ2-1, with 7 bases identical to TRBD2. This CDR3 has 15 amino acids. CDR1 is SGHVS and CDR2 is FQNEAQ in the germline V gene. V was clipped by 2 bases and J by 9 bases; unmatched bases: 10. As DNA, the CDR3 is TGTGCCAGCAGCTTACTGGAGGGAGGGCCATCTGAGCAGTTCTTC. This codes for CASSLLEGGPSEQFF.

This clone was counted only a few times. The rearrangement links TRBV15 to TRBJ1-1, with D perhaps matching TRBD1 (5 bases). V was trimmed by 1 base and J by 2 bases, leaving 8 bases between them. This CDR3 comprises 14 residues. CDR1 is LNHNV and CDR2 is YYDKDF in the germline V gene (reference sequence). CDR3 DNA: TGTGCCACCAGCAGAGCAGGGCACAACACTGAAGCTTTCTTT. The encoded protein is CATSRAGHNTEAFF.

This clone turned up a few times. The CDR3 loop is CASSTWTGNTEAFF. For the CDR3, the DNA is TGTGCCAGCAGTACCTGGACAGGAAACACTGAAGCTTTCTTT. The rearrangement uses TRBV6-5 and TRBJ1-1, with 7 bases that match TRBD1. V shed 5 bases and J 2 bases; nucleotides not matched to a gene: 5. The CDR3 is made up of 14 amino acids. Germline-derived CDR1 and CDR2 are MNHEY and SVGAGI.

The chain combines TRBV19 with TRBJ2-1; 11 bases fit TRBD2. This CDR3 spans 18 amino acids. CDR1 is LNHDA, CDR2 SQIVND, per germline (reference sequence). With 7 bases clipped from V and 0 bases from J, the junction kept 11 bases outside the gene matches. The CDR3 nucleotides are TGTGCCAGTAAAGAGGTAGCGGGGGGGCTGAGCTCCTACAATGAGCAGTTCTTC. Translation gives CASKEVAGGLSSYNEQFF.

The rearrangement joins TRBV21-1 to TRBJ1-2. TRBV21-1 is given as a pseudogene. This CDR3 has 15 amino acids. In DNA form, the CDR3 reads TGTGCCAGCAGCGTCAAAGAGGAACAGACCTATGGCTACACCTTC. It is translated as CASSVKEEQTYGYTF.

This rearrangement joins TRBV28 to TRBJ1-1; possibly TRBD1 for D (5 bases). Germline lookup yields CDR1 MDHEN and CDR2 SYDVKM. This CDR3 comprises 17 residues. Trimming took off 6 bases at V and 4 bases at J, with 24 bases between the two ends. CDR3 nucleotides: TGTGCCAGCAGCTTAGAGGGGCGGAGGTCAGGGATCACTGAAGCTTTCTTT. As protein: CASSLEGRRSGITEAFF.

The V call is TRBV9, the J call TRBJ2-1; TRBD2 matches 14 bases. Germline V gives CDR1 SGDLS, CDR2 YYNGEE. The CDR3 runs to 15 residues. V was clipped by 3 bases and J by 8 bases; unmatched bases: 4. The CDR3 bases are TGTGCCAGCAGCGCCGGGACTAGCGGGAGCGATGAGCAGTTCTTC. Translated: CASSAGTSGSDEQFF. Full variable domain (outside the CDR3, taken from reference TRBV9 and TRBJ2-1): DSGVTQTPKHLITATGQRVTLRCSPRSGDLSVYWYQQSLDQGLQFLIQYYNGEERAKGNILERFSAQQFPDLHSELNLSSLELGDSALYFCASSAGTSGSDEQFFGPGTRLTVL.

The gene calls are TRBV30 and TRBJ2-3; D is perhaps TRBD1 or TRBD2 (6 bases each). This CDR3 spans 15 amino acids. The germline V gene has CDR1 GTSNPN and CDR2 SVGIG (reference sequence). The germline V and J ends were trimmed by 0 bases and 3 bases, with 13 bases remaining between them. The DNA of the CDR3 is TGTGCCTGGAGTGTGGGCGGAGGGGGGACAGATACGCAGTATTTT. Its translation: CAWSVGGGGTDTQYF.

CDR3 nucleotides: TGTGCCAGTAGTATGAGACGGACAGAGACCCAGTACTTC. It translates to CASSMRRTETQYF. The chain employs TRBV19 and TRBJ2-5; D uncertain. The CDR3 extends over 13 amino acids. V gave up 3 bases and J gave up 4 bases, with 9 bases separating them. Germline V gives CDR1 LNHDA, CDR2 SQIVND (reference sequence).

A single count supports this clone. V is TRBV14 and J is TRBJ2-7; the match to TRBD1 covers 11 bases. Germline V gives CDR1 SGHDN, CDR2 FVKESK. The ends lost 5 bases at V and 3 bases at J; junction bases unmatched: 6. There are 15 residues in the CDR3. The CDR3 sequence is CASSAGTGGVYEQYV. CDR3 coding DNA: TGTGCCAGCAGCGCAGGGACAGGGGGGGTCTACGAGCAGTACGTC.

The gene calls are TRBV23-1 and TRBJ2-1; the D call may be TRBD1 or TRBD2 (5 bases each). TRBV23-1 is labeled an ORF, and its function is uncertain. The CDR3 consists of 18 residues. V was pared by 1 base and J by 0 bases, with 16 bases between. CDR3: CASSQFLGVVGSYNEQFF. The CDR3 nucleotides are TGCGCCAGCAGTCAATTTTTGGGGGTAGTAGGCTCCTACAATGAGCAGTTCTTC.

This clone was seen a handful of times. V gene TRBV21-1 combines with J gene TRBJ1-5. TRBV21-1 constitutes a pseudogene. The CDR3 extends over 16 amino acids. CDR3 sequence: CASSKRGGMSNQPQHF. The CDR3 nucleotides read TGTGCCAGCAGCAAACGCGGAGGGATGAGCAATCAGCCCCAGCATTTT.